This is a list of T cell receptor beta chains from one sample in a study of OX40 agonist ivuxolimab in advanced cancers. Clones were read by immunoSEQ multiplex PCR, and TCRdb kept only the in-frame ones, dropping some. Here the sample spans 20,000 or so clones, roughly four fifths being singletons. Sequencing was performed on CD4+ or CD8+ T cells sorted from blood, taken in a trial of the OX40 agonist ivuxolimab. The receptors here all came from an adult with an advanced solid tumor such as melanoma, head and neck, liver or kidney cancer. Each CDR3 is given with its conserved first and last residue. Fields, in order: J gene, V gene, clone size, D gene, CDR3 length, CDR3 protein, CDR3 DNA. The D gene is left open where the match is weak. Clone size, where shown, is once, few, many, or a class for clones that have expanded.

J gene: TRBJ2-7
V gene: TRBV4-2
clone size: .
D gene: TRBD1
CDR3 length: 14
CDR3 protein: CASSQPGQGPEQYF
CDR3 DNA: TGTGCCAGCAGCCAACCGGGACAGGGCCCCGAGCAGTACTTC

J gene: TRBJ2-1
V gene: TRBV27
clone size: .
D gene: TRBD2
CDR3 length: 15
CDR3 protein: CASSLGRDAYNEQFF
CDR3 DNA: TGTGCCAGCAGTTTAGGGAGGGATGCGTACAATGAGCAGTTCTTC

J gene: TRBJ2-7
V gene: TRBV29-1
clone size: .
D gene: TRBD2
CDR3 length: 13
CDR3 protein: CSGLAGHSYEQYF
CDR3 DNA: TGCAGCGGACTAGCGGGCCACTCCTACGAGCAGTACTTC

J gene: TRBJ2-2
V gene: TRBV9
clone size: .
D gene: .
CDR3 length: 14
CDR3 protein: CASSVVEYSGELFF
CDR3 DNA: TGTGCCAGCAGCGTAGTCGAATACAGCGGGGAGCTGTTTTTT

J gene: TRBJ1-1
V gene: TRBV5-1
clone size: few
D gene: .
CDR3 length: 11
CDR3 protein: CASSRDTEAFF
CDR3 DNA: TGCGCCAGCAGCAGAGACACTGAAGCTTTCTTT

J gene: TRBJ2-5
V gene: TRBV5-5
clone size: once
D gene: .
CDR3 length: 13
CDR3 protein: CASSLAVRETQYF
CDR3 DNA: TGTGCCAGCAGCTTGGCAGTTCGGGAGACCCAGTACTTC

J gene: TRBJ2-5
V gene: TRBV30
clone size: .
D gene: TRBD2
CDR3 length: 14
CDR3 protein: CAWSPGLGSETQYF
CDR3 DNA: TGTGCCTGGAGTCCTGGACTAGGAAGTGAGACCCAGTACTTC

J gene: TRBJ2-7
V gene: TRBV7-2
clone size: .
D gene: TRBD2
CDR3 length: 15
CDR3 protein: CASSLASGGAGEQYF
CDR3 DNA: TGTGCCAGCAGCTTAGCTAGCGGGGGGGCCGGGGAGCAGTACTTC

J gene: TRBJ2-3
V gene: TRBV19
clone size: once
D gene: TRBD1
CDR3 length: 15
CDR3 protein: CASRDRTYSTDTQYF
CDR3 DNA: TGTGCCAGTAGGGACAGGACATATAGCACAGATACGCAGTATTTT

J gene: TRBJ2-7
V gene: TRBV13
clone size: .
D gene: .
CDR3 length: 16
CDR3 protein: CASSLEEWGRPYEQYF
CDR3 DNA: TGTGCCAGCAGCTTAGAGGAATGGGGCAGGCCCTACGAGCAGTACTTC

J gene: TRBJ1-2
V gene: TRBV28
clone size: .
D gene: .
CDR3 length: 12
CDR3 protein: CASRGRHYGYTF
CDR3 DNA: TGTGCCAGCAGGGGCCGGCACTATGGCTACACCTTC

J gene: TRBJ2-7
V gene: TRBV15
clone size: .
D gene: .
CDR3 length: 14
CDR3 protein: CATSRGKGSHEQYF
CDR3 DNA: TGTGCCACCAGCAGGGGGAAAGGGTCCCACGAGCAGTACTTC

J gene: TRBJ2-5
V gene: TRBV11-2
clone size: .
D gene: TRBD2
CDR3 length: 18
CDR3 protein: CASSPGLAGETTQETQYF
CDR3 DNA: TGTGCCAGCAGTCCCGGACTAGCGGGGGAGACTACCCAAGAGACCCAGTACTTC

J gene: TRBJ2-1
V gene: TRBV15
clone size: .
D gene: TRBD2
CDR3 length: 17
CDR3 protein: CATSRDPSGLNYNEQFF
CDR3 DNA: TGTGCCACCAGCAGAGACCCCTCGGGACTAAACTACAATGAGCAGTTCTTC